The clone carrying this T cell receptor (beta chain) was seen a handful of times. The target antigen is unknown. This entry belongs to a study of blood T cells in healthy people across ages. Looking at the study overall: For every two T cells, template switching captured about one barcoded beta molecule. Study results and limitations: Both higher diversity and more naive CD4+ cells marked long-lived donors when set against aged donors.

Germline CDR1 reads LNHNV; CDR2 reads YYDKDF (reference sequence). The CDR3 totals 16 residues. V shed 0 bases, J shed 4 bases, and the junction held 7 bases outside the gene matches. Primers used in a second PCR of about 7 to 11 cycles were a sample-barcoded 5' primer and a J-beta primer mix. Carrying 12 random nucleotides, a template-switch adaptor labeled each individual cDNA molecule. One entry per CDR3 protein results from TCRdb running MiXCR on the 5' RACE reads. Of under 2,000,000 distinct CDR3 sequences in the sample, about 49% are singletons; the top ten hold less than 2.5%. The chain employs TRBV15 and TRBJ2-3, with 7 bases lining up with TRBD2. This receptor was obtained from a woman aged 40-49 years in good health. Sequenced material: blood. CDR3 in amino acids: CATSRDPSGGADTQYF. CDR3 in DNA: TGTGCCACCAGCAGAGACCCTAGCGGCGGGGCAGATACGCAGTATTTT.